This TCR beta chain was found in a study of cytomegalovirus exposure and HLA in healthy donors. Across the whole study: About 85 million unique TCR sequences came from HLA-typed donors in an early release.

The PCR employed 60 Vbeta primers together with 13 Jbeta primers. The table came from immunoSEQ multiplex PCR; TCRdb's copy has only in-frame clones and leaves some out. Here the sample spans over 150,000 clones, 75% being singletons. Trimming stripped 6 bases from V and 1 base from J, with 12 bases between. This CDR3 contains 14 residues. Germline V gene sequence: CDR1 MNHNY, CDR2 SVGAGI (reference sequence). This clonotype originated in a woman aged 45-60 years in good health and CMV-seropositive. This sequence joins TRBV6-6 and TRBJ1-1; D remains ambiguous. Sequenced input: PBMCs. CDR3 sequence (DNA): TGTGCCAGCAGCCCCCCGGGGAGGAACACTGAAGCTTTCTTT. This sequence encodes CASSPPGRNTEAFF.